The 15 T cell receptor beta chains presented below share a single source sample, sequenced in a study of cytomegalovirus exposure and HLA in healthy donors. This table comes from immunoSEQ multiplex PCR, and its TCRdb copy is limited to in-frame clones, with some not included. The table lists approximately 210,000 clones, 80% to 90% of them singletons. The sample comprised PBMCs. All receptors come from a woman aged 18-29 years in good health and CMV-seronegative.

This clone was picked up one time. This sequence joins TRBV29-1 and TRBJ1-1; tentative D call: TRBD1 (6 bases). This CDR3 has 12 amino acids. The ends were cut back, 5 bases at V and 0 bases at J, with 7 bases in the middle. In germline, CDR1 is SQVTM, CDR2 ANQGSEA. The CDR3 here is CSVTGLNTEAFF. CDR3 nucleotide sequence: TGCAGCGTTACAGGGTTGAACACTGAAGCTTTCTTT.

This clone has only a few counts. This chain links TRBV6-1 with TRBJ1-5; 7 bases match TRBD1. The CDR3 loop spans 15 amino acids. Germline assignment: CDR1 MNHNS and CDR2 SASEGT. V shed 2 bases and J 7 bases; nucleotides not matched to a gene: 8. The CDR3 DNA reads TGTGCCAGCAGTGAATTCAGGGGGTCAGGCCAGCCCCAGCATTTT. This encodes CASSEFRGSGQPQHF.

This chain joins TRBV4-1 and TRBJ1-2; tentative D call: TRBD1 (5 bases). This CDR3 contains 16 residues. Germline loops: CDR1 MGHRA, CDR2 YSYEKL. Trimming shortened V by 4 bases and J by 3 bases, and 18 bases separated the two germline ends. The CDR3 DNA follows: TGCGCCAGCAGCCCGTTTCTTGGGGGACTGGACTATGGCTACACCTTC. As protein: CASSPFLGGLDYGYTF.

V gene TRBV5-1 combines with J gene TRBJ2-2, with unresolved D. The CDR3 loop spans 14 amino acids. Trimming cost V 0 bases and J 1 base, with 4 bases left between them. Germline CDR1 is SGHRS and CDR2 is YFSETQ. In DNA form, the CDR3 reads TGCGCCAGCAGCTTGGCCGTGAACACCGGGGAGCTGTTTTTT. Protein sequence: CASSLAVNTGELFF.

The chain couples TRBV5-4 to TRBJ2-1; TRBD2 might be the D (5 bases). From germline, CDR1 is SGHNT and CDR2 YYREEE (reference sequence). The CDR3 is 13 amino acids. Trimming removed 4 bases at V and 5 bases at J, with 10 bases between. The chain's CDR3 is CASSGGPNNEQFF. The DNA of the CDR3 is TGTGCCAGCAGCGGAGGACCGAACAATGAGCAGTTCTTC. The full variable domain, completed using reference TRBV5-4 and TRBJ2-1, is ETGVTQSPTHLIKTRGQQVTLRCSSQSGHNTVSWYQQALGQGPQFIFQYYREEENGRGNFPPRFSGLQFPNYSSELNVNALELDDSALYLCASSGGPNNEQFFGPGTRLTVL.

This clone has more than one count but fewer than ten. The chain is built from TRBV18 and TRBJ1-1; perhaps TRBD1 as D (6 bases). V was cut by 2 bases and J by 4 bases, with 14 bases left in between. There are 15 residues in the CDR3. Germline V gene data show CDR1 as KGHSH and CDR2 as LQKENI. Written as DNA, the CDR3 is TGTGCCAGCTCACCATTACAACAGGGAAGCACTGAAGCTTTCTTT. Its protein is CASSPLQQGSTEAFF.

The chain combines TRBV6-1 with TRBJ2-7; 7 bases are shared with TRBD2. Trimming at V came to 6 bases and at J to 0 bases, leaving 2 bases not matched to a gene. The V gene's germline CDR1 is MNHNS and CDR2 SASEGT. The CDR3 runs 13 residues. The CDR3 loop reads CASRGLPSYEQYF. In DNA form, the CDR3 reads TGTGCCAGCAGGGGACTACCCTCCTACGAGCAGTACTTC.

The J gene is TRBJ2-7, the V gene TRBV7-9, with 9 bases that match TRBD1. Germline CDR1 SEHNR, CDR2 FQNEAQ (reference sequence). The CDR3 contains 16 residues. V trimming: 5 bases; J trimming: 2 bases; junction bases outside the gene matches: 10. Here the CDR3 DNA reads TGTGCCAGCAGCGCACCCCTGGGACAGGGAACCTACGAGCAGTACTTC. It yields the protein CASSAPLGQGTYEQYF.

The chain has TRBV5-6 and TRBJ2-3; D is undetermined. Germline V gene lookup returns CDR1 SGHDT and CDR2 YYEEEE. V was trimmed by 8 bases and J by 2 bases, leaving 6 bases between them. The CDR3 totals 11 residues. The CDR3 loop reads CASSYTDTQYF. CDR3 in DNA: TGTGCCAGTTCGTACACAGATACGCAGTATTTT.

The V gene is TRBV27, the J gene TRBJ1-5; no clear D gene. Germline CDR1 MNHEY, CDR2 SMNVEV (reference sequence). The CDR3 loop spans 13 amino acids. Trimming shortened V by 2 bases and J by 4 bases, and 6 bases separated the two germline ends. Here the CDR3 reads CASSLGENQPQHF. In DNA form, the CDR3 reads TGTGCCAGCAGTTTAGGGGAGAATCAGCCCCAGCATTTT.

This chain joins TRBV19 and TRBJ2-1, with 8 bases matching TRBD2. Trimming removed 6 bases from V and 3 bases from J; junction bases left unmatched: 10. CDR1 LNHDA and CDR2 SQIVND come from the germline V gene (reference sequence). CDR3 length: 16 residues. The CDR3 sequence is CASRVTGTRFYNEQFF. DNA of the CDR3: TGTGCCAGTAGAGTAACCGGGACTAGGTTCTACAATGAGCAGTTCTTC.

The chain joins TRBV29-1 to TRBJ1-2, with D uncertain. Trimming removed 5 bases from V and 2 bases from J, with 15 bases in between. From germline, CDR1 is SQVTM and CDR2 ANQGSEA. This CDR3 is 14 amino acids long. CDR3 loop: CSVPSRGSNYGYTF. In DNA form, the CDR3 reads TGCAGCGTTCCCTCCCGCGGATCCAACTATGGCTACACCTTC.

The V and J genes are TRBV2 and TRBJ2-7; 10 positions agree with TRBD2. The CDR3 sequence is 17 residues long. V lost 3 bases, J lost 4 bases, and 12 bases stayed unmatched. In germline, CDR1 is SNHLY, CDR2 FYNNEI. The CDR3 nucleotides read TGTGCCAGCAGTGACTCCGATAGCGGGAGGCCAATTTACGAGCAGTACTTC. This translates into CASSDSDSGRPIYEQYF.

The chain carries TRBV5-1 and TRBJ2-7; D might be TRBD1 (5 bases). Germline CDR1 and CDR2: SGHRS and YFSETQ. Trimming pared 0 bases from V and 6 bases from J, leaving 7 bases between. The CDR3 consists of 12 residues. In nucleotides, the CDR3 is TGCGCCAGCAGCTTGGAGGGGTTCGAGCAGTACTTC. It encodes CASSLEGFEQYF.

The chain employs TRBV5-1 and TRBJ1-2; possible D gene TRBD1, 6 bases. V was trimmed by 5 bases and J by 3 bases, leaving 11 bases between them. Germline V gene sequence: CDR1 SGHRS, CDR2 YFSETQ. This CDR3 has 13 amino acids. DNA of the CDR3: TGCGCCAGCAGGGCAGGGGTGGACTATGGCTACACCTTC. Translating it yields CASRAGVDYGYTF.